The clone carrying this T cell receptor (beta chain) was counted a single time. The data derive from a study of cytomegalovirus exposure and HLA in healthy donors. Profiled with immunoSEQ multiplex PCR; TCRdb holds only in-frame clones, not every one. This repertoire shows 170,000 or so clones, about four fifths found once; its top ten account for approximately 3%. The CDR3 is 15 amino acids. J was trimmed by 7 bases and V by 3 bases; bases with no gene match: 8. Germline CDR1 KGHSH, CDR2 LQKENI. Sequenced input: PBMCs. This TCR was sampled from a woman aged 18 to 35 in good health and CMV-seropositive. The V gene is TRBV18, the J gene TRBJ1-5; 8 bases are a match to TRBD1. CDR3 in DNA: TGTGCCAGCTCACCCTCACAGGGGGGTAAACAGCCCCAGCATTTT. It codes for CASSPSQGGKQPQHF. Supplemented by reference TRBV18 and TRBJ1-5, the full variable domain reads NAGVMQNPRHLVRRRGQEARLRCSPMKGHSHVYWYRQLPEEGLKFMVYLQKENIIDESGMPKERFSAEFPKEGPSILRIQQVVRGDSAAYFCASSPSQGGKQPQHFGDGTRLSIL.